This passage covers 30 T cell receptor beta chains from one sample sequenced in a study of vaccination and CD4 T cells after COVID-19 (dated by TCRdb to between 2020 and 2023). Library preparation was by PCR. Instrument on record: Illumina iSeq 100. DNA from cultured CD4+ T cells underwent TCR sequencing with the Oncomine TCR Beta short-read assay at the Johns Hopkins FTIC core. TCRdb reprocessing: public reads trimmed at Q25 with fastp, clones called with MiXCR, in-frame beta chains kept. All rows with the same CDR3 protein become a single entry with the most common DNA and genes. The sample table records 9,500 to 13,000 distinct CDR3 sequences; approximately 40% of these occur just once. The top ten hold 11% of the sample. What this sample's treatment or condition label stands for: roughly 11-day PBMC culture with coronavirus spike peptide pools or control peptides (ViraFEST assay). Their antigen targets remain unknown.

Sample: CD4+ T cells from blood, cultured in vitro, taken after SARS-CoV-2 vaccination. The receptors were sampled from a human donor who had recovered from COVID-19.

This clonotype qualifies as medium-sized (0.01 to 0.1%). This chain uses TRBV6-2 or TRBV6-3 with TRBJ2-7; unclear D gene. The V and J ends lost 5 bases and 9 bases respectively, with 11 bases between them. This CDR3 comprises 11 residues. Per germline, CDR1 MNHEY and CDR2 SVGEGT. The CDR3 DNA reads TGTGCCAGCAGTCTAGGCTCCGGGCAGTACTTC. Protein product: CASSLGSGQYF.

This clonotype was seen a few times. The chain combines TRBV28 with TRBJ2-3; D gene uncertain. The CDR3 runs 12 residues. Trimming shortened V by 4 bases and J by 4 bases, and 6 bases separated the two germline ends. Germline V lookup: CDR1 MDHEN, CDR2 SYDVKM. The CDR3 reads CASSSSSDTQYF. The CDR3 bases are TGTGCCAGCAGTTCCTCGTCAGATACGCAGTATTTT.

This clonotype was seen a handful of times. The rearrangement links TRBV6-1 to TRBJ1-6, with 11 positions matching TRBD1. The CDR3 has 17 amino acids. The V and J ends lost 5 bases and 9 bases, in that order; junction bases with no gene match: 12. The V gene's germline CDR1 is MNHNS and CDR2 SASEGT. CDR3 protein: CASSPLGTGTGGSPLHF. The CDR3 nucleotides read TGTGCCAGCAGTCCCCTTGGGACCGGGACAGGGGGTTCACCCCTCCACTTT.

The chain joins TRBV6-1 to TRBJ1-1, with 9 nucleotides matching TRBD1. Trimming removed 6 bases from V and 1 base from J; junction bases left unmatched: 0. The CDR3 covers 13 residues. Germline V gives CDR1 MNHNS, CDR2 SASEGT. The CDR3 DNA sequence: TGTGCCAGCAGGGACAGGGGGAACACTGAAGCTTTCTTT. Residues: CASRDRGNTEAFF.

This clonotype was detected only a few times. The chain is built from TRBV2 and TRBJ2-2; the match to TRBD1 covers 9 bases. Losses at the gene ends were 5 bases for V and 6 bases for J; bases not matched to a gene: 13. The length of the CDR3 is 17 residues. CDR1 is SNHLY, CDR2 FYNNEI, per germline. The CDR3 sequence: CASSPAGWTGDAGELFF. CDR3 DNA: TGTGCCAGCAGTCCCGCCGGCTGGACAGGGGACGCCGGGGAGCTGTTTTTT.

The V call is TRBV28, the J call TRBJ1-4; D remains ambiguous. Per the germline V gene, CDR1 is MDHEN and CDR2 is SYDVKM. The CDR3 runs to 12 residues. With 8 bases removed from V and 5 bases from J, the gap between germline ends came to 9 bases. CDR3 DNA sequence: TGTGCCAGCCGGGGAAGGAATGAAAAACTGTTTTTT. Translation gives CASRGRNEKLFF.

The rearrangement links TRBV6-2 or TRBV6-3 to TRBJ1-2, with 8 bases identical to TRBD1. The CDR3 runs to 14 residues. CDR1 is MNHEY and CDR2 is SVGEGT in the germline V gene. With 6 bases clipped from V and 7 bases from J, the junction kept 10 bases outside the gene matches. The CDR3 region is CASRQQGVTRGYTF. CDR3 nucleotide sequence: TGTGCCAGCAGACAACAGGGGGTTACGCGTGGCTACACCTTC.

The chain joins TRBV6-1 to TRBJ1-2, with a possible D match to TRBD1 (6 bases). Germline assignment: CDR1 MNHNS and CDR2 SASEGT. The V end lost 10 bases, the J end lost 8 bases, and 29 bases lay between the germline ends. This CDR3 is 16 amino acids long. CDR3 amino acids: CATSPLTSTGEGGYTF. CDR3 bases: TGTGCCACAAGCCCACTGACTTCGACAGGAGAGGGCGGCTACACCTTC.

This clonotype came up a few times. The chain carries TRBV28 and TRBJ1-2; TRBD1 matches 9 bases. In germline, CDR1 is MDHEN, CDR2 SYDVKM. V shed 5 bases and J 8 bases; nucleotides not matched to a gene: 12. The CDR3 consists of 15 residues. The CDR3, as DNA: TGTGCCAGCAGTATCCTTGGGACAGGGTTAGCAGGCTACACCTTC. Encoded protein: CASSILGTGLAGYTF.

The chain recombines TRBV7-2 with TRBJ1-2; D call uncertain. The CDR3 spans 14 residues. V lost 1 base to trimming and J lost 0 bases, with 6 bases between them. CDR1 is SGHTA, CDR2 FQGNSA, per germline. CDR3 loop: CASSLDGANYGYTF. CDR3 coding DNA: TGTGCCAGCAGCTTAGACGGGGCTAACTATGGCTACACCTTC.

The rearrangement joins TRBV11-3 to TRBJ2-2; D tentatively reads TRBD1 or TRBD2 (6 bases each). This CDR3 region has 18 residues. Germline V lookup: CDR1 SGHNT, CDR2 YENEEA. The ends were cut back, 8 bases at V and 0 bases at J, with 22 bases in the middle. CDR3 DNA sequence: TGTGCCAGCCGACCTGTGAGAGGGGGGACCGCGAACACCGGGGAGCTGTTTTTT. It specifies CASRPVRGGTANTGELFF.

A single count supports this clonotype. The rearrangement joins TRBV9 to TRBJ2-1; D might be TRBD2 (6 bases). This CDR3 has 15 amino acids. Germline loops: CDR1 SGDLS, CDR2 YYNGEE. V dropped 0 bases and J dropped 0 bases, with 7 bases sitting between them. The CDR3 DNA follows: TGTGCCAGCAGCGTAGTGGGGGGCTCCTACAATGAGCAGTTCTTC. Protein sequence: CASSVVGGSYNEQFF.

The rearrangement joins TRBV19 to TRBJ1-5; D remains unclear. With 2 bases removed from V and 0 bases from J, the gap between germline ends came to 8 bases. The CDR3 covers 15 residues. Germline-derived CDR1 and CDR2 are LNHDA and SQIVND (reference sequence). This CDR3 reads CASSIWDDSNQPQHF. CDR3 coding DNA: TGTGCCAGTAGTATATGGGATGATAGCAATCAGCCCCAGCATTTT. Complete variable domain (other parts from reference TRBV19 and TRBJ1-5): DGGITQSPKYLFRKEGQNVTLSCEQNLNHDAMYWYRQDPGQGLRLIYYSQIVNDFQKGDIAEGYSVSREKKESFPLTVTSAQKNPTAFYLCASSIWDDSNQPQHFGDGTRLSIL.

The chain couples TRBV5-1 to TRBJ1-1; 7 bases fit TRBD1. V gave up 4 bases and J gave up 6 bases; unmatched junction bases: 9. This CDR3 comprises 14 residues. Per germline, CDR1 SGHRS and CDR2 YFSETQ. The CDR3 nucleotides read TGCGCCAGCAGCCCGAGACAGGGAAGAGCTGAAGCTTTCTTT. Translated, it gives CASSPRQGRAEAFF.

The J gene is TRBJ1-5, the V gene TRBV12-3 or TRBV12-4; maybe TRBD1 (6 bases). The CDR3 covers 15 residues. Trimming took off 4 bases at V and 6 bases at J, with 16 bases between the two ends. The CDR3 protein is CASSSAGRGFQPQHF. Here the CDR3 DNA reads TGTGCCAGCAGTTCCGCCGGAAGGGGGTTTCAGCCCCAGCATTTT.

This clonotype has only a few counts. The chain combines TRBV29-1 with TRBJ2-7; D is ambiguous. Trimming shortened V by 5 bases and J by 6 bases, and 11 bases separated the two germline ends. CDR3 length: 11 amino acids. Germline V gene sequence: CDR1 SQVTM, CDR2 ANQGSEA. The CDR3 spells CSVQGNGEQYF. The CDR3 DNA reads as TGCAGCGTTCAAGGAAACGGCGAGCAGTACTTC.

The CDR3 DNA is TGTGCCAGCAGCTTAGGGGGTGGGGGCTATAGCAATCAGCCCCAGCATTTT. Amino acids: CASSLGGGGYSNQPQHF. The chain is built from TRBV7-2 and TRBJ1-5; D might be TRBD1 (6 bases). Germline V lookup: CDR1 SGHTA, CDR2 FQGNSA. This CDR3 comprises 17 residues. Deletions cut 1 base from V and 0 bases from J, with 13 bases between. The full variable domain, completed using reference TRBV7-2 and TRBJ1-5, is GAGVSQSPSNKVTEKGKDVELRCDPISGHTALYWYRQSLGQGLEFLIYFQGNSAPDKSGLPSDRFSAERTGGSVSTLTIQRTQQEDSAVYLCASSLGGGGYSNQPQHFGDGTRLSIL.

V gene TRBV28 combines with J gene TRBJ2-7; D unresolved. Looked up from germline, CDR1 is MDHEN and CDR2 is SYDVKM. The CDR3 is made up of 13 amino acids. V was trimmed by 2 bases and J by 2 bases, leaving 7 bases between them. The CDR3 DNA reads TGTGCCAGCAGTTTACCCGGGCCCTACGAGCAGTACTTC. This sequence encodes CASSLPGPYEQYF.

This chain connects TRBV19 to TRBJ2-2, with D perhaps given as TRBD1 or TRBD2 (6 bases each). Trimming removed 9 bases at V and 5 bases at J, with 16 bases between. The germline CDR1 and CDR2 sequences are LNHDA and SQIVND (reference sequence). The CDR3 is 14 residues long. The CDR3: CASQGGFITGELFF. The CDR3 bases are TGTGCCAGCCAAGGGGGGTTTATTACCGGGGAGCTGTTTTTT.

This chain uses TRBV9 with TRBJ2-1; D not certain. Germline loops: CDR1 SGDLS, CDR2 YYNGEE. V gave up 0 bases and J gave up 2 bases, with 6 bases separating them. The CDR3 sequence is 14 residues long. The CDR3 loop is CASSVDVAYNEQFF. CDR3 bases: TGTGCCAGCAGCGTAGATGTCGCCTACAATGAGCAGTTCTTC.

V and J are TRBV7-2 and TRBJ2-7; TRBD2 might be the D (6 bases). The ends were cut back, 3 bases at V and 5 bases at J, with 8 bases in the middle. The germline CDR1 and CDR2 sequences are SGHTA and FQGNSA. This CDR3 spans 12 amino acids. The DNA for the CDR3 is TGTGCCAGCAGCTTCAGCGGGCACGAGCAGTACTTC. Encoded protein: CASSFSGHEQYF.

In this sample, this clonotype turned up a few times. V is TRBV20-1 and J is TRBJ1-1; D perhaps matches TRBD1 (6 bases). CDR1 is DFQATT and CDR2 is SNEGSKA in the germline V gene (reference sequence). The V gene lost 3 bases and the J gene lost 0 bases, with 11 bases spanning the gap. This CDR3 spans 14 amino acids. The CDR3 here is CSASDRLMNTEAFF. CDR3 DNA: TGCAGTGCTAGTGACAGGTTAATGAACACTGAAGCTTTCTTT.

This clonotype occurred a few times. The CDR3, as DNA: TGCAGTGCGCCTAACTATGGCTACACCTTC. This translates into CSAPNYGYTF. The rearrangement links TRBV20-1 to TRBJ1-2; D is ambiguous. The CDR3 spans 10 residues. Trimming cost V 6 bases and J 0 bases, with 2 bases left between them. CDR1 is DFQATT and CDR2 is SNEGSKA in the germline V gene (reference sequence).

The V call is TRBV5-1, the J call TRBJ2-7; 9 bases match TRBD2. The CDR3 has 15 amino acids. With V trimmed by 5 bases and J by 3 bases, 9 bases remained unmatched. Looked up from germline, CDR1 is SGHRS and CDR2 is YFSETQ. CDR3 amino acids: CASSYRLAALYEQYF. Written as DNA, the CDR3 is TGCGCCAGCAGTTATCGACTAGCGGCACTCTACGAGCAGTACTTC. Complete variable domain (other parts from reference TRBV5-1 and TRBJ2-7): KAGVTQTPRYLIKTRGQQVTLSCSPISGHRSVSWYQQTPGQGLQFLFEYFSETQRNKGNFPGRFSGRQFSNSRSEMNVSTLELGDSALYLCASSYRLAALYEQYFGPGTRLTVT.

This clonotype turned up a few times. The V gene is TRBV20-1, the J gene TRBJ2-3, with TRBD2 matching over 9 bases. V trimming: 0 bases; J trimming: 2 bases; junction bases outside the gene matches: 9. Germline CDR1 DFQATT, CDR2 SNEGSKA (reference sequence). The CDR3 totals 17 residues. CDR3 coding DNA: TGCAGTGCTAGAGATCGGGCTAGCGGGACACTCACAGATACGCAGTATTTT. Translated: CSARDRASGTLTDTQYF.

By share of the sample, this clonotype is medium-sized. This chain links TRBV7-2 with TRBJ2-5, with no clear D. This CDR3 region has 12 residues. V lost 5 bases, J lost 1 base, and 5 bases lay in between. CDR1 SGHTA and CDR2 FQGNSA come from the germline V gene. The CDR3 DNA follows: TGTGCCAGCAGCGACCCCCAAGAGACCCAGTACTTC. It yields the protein CASSDPQETQYF.

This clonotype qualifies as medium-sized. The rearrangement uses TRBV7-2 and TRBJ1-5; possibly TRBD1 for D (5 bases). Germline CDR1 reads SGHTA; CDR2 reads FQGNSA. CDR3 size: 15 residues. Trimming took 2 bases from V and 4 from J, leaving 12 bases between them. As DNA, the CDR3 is TGTGCCAGCAGCTTACAGACAGCCCTAAATCAGCCCCAGCATTTT. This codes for CASSLQTALNQPQHF.

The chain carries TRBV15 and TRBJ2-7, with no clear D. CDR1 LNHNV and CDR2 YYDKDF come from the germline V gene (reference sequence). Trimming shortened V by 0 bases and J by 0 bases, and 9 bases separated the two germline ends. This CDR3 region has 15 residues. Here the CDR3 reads CATSREQGYSYEQYF. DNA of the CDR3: TGTGCCACCAGCAGAGAGCAAGGCTACTCCTACGAGCAGTACTTC.

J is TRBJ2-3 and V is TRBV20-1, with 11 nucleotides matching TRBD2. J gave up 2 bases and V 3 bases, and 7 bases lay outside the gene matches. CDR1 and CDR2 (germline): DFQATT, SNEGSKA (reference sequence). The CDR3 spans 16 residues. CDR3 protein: CSARYLLAGDTDTQYF. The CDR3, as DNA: TGCAGTGCTAGGTACCTACTAGCGGGAGACACAGATACGCAGTATTTT.

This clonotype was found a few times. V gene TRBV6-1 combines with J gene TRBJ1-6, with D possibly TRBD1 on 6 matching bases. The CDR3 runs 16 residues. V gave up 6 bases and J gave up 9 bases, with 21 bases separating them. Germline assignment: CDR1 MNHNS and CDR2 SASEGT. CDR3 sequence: CASSGVTVGRGSPLHF. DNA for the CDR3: TGTGCCAGCAGCGGGGTAACCGTCGGCAGGGGTTCACCCCTCCACTTT.